This T cell receptor beta chain was retrieved from a study of technical replicates of blood from a few donors. TCRdb's copy holds only in-frame clones and misses some; the assay was immunoSEQ multiplex PCR. The sample has about 81,000 clones; approximately 75% are singletons. Trimming cost V 3 bases and J 4 bases; bases outside gene matches: 7. This CDR3 comprises 16 residues. CDR1 and CDR2 from the germline V gene are SGDLS and YYNGEE. This chain uses TRBV9 with TRBJ2-3; 11 nucleotides agree with TRBD2. Material: PBMCs. This receptor was obtained from a human donor in good health. Some clones in this sample may be carry-over from other donors' samples. The CDR3 sequence: CASSAGLAGGSDTQYF. In nucleotides, the CDR3 is TGTGCCAGCAGCGCCGGACTAGCGGGTGGCTCAGATACGCAGTATTTT.